This T cell receptor (beta chain) derives from a study of T cell changes during pregnancy in multiple sclerosis. With V trimmed by 0 bases and J by 6 bases, 7 bases remained unmatched. CDR1 and CDR2 from the germline V gene are MGHRA and YSYEKL. The CDR3 length is 16 residues. The repertoire was sequenced with immunoSEQ multiplex PCR; TCRdb's copy has only in-frame clones and lacks some. The sample lists roughly 24,000 clones, approximately 90% occurring once. This clonotype was sampled from a female donor in good health, enrolled as a control in a pregnancy study. The chain combines TRBV4-1 with TRBJ1-5; 8 nucleotides line up with TRBD1. Sequences were derived from CD8+ T cells from peripheral blood mononuclear cells, sampled in the first trimester of pregnancy. The CDR3 protein is CASSQEVTGGFQPQHF. As DNA, the CDR3 is TGCGCCAGCAGCCAAGAGGTAACAGGGGGATTTCAGCCCCAGCATTTT.